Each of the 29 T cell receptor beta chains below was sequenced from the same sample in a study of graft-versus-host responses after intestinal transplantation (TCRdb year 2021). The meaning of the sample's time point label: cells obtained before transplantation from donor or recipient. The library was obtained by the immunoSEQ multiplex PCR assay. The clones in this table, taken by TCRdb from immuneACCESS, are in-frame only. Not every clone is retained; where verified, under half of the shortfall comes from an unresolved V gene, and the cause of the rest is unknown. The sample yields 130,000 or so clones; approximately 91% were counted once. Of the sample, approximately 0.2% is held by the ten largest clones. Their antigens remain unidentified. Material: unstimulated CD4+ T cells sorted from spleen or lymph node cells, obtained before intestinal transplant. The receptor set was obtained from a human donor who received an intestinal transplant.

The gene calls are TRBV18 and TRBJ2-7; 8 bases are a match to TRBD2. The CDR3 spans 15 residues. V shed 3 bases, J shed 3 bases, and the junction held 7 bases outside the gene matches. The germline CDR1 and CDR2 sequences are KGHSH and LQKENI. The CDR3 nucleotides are TGTGCCAGCTCACCTTTGGGGACTAGTGACTACGAGCAGTACTTC. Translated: CASSPLGTSDYEQYF.

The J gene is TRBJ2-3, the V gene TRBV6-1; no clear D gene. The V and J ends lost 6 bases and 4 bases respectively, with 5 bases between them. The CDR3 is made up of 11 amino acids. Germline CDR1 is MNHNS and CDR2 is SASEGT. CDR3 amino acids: CASRQADTQYF. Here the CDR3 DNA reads TGTGCCAGCAGGCAGGCAGATACGCAGTATTTT.

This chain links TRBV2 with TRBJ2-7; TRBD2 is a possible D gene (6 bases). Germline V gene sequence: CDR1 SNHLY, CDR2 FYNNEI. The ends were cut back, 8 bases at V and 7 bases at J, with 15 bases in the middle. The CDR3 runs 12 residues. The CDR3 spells CASGTGVGEQYF. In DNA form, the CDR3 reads TGTGCCAGCGGGACGGGAGTGGGAGAGCAGTACTTC.

The CDR3 nucleotides read TGCGCCAGCAAGAAAGGCGACACAACTAATGAAAAACTGTTTTTT. This gives the protein CASKKGDTTNEKLFF. V gene TRBV10-2 combines with J gene TRBJ1-4; D ambiguous. The V and J ends lost 7 bases and 0 bases respectively, with 12 bases between them. This CDR3 has 15 residues. CDR1 and CDR2 from the germline V gene are WSHSY and SAAADI.

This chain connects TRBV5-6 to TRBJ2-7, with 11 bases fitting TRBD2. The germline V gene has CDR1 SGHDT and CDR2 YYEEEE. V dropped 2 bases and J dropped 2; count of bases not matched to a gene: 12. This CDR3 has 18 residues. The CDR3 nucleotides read TGTGCCAGCAGCTTCGGTAATAGCGGGAGGGCCTGGGCCTACGAGCAGTACTTC. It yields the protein CASSFGNSGRAWAYEQYF.

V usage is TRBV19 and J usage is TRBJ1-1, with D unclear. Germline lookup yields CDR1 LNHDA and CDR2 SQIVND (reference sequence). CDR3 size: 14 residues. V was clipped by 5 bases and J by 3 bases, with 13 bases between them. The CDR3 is CASSSARRDTEAFF. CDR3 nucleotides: TGTGCCAGTAGTTCCGCCCGGAGGGACACTGAAGCTTTCTTT.

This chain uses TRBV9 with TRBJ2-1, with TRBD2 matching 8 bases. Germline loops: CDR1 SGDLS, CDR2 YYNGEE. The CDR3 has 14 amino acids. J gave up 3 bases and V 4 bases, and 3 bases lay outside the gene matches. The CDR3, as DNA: TGTGCCAGCAGCCCAAGCGGGAGCTACAATGAGCAGTTCTTC. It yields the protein CASSPSGSYNEQFF.

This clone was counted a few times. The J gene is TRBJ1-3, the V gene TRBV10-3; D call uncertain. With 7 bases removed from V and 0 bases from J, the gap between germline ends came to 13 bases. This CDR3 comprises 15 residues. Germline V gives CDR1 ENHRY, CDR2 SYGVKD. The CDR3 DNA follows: TGTGCCATCACCCGGGGTACGCTCTCTGGAAACACCATATATTTT. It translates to CAITRGTLSGNTIYF.

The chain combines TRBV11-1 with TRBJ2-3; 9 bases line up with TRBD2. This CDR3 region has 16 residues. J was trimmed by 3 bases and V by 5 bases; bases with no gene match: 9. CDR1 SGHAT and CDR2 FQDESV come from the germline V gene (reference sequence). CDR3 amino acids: CASSPRLAGSTDTQYF. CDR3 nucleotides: TGTGCCAGCAGCCCGAGGCTAGCGGGAAGTACAGATACGCAGTATTTT.

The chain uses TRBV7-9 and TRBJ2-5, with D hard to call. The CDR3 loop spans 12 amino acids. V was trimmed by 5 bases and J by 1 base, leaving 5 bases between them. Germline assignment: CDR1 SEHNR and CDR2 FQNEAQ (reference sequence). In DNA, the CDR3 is TGTGCCAGCAGCCTCACCCAAGAGACCCAGTACTTC. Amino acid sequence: CASSLTQETQYF.

Written as DNA, the CDR3 is TGTGCCAGCAGCTTACTTCGGGGGGATGGGACCCAGTACTTC. Translating gives CASSLLRGDGTQYF. The V call is TRBV11-3, the J call TRBJ2-5, with 7 bases identical to TRBD2. V shed 2 bases and J 7 bases; nucleotides not matched to a gene: 7. Germline V gives CDR1 SGHNT, CDR2 YENEEA. The CDR3 contains 14 residues. Combining the CDR3 with reference TRBV11-3 and TRBJ2-5 gives the whole variable domain EAGVVQSPRYKIIEKKQPVAFWCNPISGHNTLYWYLQNLGQGPELLIRYENEEAVDDSQLPKDRFSAERLKGVDSTLKIQPAELGDSAVYLCASSLLRGDGTQYFGPGTRLLVL.

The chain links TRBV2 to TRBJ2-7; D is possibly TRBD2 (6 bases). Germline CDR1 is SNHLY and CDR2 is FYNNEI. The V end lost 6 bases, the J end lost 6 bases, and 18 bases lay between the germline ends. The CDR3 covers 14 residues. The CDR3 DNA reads TGTGCCAGCAGGGGAGACAGCCCCGGGGGCGAGCAGTACTTC. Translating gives CASRGDSPGGEQYF.

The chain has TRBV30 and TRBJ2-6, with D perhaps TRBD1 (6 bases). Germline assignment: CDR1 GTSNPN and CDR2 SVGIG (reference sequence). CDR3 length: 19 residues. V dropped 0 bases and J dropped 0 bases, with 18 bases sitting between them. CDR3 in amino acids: CAWSVLGDRPSSGANVLTF. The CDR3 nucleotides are TGTGCCTGGAGTGTACTCGGAGACAGGCCAAGCTCTGGGGCCAACGTCCTGACTTTC.

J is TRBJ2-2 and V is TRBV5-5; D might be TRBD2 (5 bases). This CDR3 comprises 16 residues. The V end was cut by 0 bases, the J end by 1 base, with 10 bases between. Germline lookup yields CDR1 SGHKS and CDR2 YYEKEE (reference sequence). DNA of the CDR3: TGTGCCAGCAGCTTGGGAGGGTTTGGGAACACCGGGGAGCTGTTTTTT. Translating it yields CASSLGGFGNTGELFF.

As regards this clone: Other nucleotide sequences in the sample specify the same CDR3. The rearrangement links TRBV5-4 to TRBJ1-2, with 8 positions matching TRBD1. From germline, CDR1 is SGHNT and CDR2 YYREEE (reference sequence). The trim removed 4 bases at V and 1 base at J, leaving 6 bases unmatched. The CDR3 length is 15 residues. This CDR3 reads CASSPAGQGNYGYTF. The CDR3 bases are TGTGCCAGCAGCCCCGCAGGACAGGGTAACTATGGCTACACCTTC.

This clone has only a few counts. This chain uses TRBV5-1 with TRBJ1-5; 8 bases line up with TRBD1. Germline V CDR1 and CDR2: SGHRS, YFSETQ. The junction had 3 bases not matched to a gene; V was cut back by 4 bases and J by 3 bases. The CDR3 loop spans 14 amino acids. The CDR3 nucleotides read TGCGCCAGCAGCCCGACAGGGGACAATCAGCCCCAGCATTTT. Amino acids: CASSPTGDNQPQHF.

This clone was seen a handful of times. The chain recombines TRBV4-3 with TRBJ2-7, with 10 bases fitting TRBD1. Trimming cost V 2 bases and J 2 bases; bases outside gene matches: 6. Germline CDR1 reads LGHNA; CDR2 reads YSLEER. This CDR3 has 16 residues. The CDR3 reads CASSQITGTGAYEQYF. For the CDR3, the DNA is TGCGCCAGCAGCCAAATAACCGGGACAGGGGCCTACGAGCAGTACTTC.

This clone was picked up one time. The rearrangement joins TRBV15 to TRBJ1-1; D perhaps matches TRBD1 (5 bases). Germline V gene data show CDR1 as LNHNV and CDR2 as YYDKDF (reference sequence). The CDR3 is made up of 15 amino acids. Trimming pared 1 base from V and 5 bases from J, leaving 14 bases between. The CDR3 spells CATSRANGPGTEAFF. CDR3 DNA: TGTGCCACCAGCAGAGCTAACGGCCCAGGGACTGAAGCTTTCTTT.

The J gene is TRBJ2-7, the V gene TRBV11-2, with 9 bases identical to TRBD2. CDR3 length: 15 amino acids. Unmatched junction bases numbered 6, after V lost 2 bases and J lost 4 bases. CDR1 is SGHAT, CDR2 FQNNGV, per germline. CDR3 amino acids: CASSLRLAGLYEQYF. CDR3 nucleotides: TGTGCCAGCAGCTTACGGCTAGCGGGATTGTACGAGCAGTACTTC.

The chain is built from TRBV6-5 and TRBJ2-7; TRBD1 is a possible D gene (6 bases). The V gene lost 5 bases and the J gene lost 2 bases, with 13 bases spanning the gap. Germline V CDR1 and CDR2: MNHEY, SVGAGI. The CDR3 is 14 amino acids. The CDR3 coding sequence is TGTGCCAGCAGTCCCCTCAGGGGCCCCTACGAGCAGTACTTC. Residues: CASSPLRGPYEQYF.

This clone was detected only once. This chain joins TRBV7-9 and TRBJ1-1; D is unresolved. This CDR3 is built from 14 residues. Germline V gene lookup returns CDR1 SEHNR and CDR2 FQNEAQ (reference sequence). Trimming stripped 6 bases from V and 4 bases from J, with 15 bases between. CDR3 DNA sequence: TGTGCCAGCAGACAATCGGGGAGCTCCACTGAAGCTTTCTTT. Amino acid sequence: CASRQSGSSTEAFF.

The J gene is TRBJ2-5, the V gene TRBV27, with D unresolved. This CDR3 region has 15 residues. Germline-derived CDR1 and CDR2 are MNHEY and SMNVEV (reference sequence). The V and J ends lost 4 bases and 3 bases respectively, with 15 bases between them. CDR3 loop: CASSSLLTQEETQYF. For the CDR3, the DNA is TGTGCCAGCAGTTCGCTCTTGACCCAAGAAGAGACCCAGTACTTC.

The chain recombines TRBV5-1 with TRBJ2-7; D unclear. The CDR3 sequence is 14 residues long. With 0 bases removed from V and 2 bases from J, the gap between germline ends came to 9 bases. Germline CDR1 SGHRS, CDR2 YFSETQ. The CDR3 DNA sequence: TGCGCCAGCAGCTTGGAGCCTTCTACCTACGAGCAGTACTTC. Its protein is CASSLEPSTYEQYF.

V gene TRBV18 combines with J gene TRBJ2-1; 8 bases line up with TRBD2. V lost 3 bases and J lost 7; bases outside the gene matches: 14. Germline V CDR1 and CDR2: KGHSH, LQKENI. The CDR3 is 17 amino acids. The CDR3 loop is CASSPGTRLQTRNEQFF. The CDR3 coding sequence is TGTGCCAGCTCACCTGGGACTAGACTCCAGACTAGGAATGAGCAGTTCTTC.

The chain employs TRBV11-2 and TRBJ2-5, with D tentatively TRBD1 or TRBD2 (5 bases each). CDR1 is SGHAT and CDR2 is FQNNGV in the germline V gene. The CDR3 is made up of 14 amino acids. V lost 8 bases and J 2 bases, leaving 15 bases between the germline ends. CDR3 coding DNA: TGTGCCAGCTTGCTCGGGGCAGGTCAAGAGACCCAGTACTTC. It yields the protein CASLLGAGQETQYF.

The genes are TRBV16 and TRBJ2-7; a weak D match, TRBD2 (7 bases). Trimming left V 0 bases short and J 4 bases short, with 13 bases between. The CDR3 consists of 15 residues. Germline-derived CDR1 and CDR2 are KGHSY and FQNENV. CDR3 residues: CASSQSRRGLYEQYF. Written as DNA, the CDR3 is TGTGCCAGCAGCCAATCGCGGCGGGGGCTTTACGAGCAGTACTTC.

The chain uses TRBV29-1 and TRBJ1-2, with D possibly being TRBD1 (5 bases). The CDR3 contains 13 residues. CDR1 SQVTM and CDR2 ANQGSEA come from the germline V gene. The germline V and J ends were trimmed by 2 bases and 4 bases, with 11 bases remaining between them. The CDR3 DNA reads TGCAGCGTTGAAAGGGGATCGATCTATGGCTACACCTTC. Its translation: CSVERGSIYGYTF.

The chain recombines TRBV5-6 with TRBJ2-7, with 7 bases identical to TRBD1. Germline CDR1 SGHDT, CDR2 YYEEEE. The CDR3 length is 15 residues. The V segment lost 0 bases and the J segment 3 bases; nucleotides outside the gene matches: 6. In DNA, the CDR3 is TGTGCCAGCAGCTTGGCTCCAGGGGGTAGCTACGAGCAGTACTTC. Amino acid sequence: CASSLAPGGSYEQYF. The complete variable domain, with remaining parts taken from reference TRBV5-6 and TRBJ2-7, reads DAGVTQSPTHLIKTRGQQVTLRCSPKSGHDTVSWYQQALGQGPQFIFQYYEEEERQRGNFPDRFSGHQFPNYSSELNVNALLLGDSALYLCASSLAPGGSYEQYFGPGTRLTVT.

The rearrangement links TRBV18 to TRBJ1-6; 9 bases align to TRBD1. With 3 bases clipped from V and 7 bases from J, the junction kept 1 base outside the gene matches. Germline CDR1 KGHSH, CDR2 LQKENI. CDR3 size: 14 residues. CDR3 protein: CASSPGQGNSPLHF. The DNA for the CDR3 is TGTGCCAGCTCACCGGGACAGGGAAATTCACCCCTCCACTTT.